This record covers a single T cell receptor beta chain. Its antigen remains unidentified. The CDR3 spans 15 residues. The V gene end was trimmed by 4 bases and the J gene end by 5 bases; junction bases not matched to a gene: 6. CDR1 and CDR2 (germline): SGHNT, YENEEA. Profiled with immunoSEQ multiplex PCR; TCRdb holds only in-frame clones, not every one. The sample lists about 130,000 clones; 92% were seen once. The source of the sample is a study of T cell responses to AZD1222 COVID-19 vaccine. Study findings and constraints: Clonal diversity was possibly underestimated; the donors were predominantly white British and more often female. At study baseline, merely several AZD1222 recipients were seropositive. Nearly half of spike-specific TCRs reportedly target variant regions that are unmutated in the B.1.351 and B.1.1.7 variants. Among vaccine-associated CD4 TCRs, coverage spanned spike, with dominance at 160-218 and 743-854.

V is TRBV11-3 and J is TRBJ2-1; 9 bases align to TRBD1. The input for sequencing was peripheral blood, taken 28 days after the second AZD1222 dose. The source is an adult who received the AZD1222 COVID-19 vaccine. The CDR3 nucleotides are TGTGCCAGCAGCTCCAGGACAGGGGTTGACAATGAGCAGTTCTTC. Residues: CASSSRTGVDNEQFF.